These 9 T cell receptor beta chains originate from one sample sequenced in a study of cytomegalovirus exposure and HLA in healthy donors. Assay: immunoSEQ multiplex PCR; the TCRdb copy retains only in-frame clones and omits some. The table has 140,000 or so clones, 85% to 90% seen once. Specimen: PBMCs. The origin of the receptors is a woman aged 18-29 years in good health and CMV-seropositive.

V usage is TRBV19 and J usage is TRBJ1-5; D remains ambiguous. Germline lookup yields CDR1 LNHDA and CDR2 SQIVND (reference sequence). There are 13 residues in the CDR3. The V end lost 5 bases, the J end lost 7 bases, and 12 bases lay between the germline ends. CDR3 residues: CASSPTVGQPQHF. The CDR3 DNA is TGTGCCAGTAGTCCTACAGTAGGCCAGCCCCAGCATTTT.

V usage is TRBV19 and J usage is TRBJ1-5, with TRBD1 identical over 8 bases. The CDR3 length is 19 residues. Germline lookup yields CDR1 LNHDA and CDR2 SQIVND (reference sequence). J gave up 3 bases and V 0 bases, and 13 bases lay outside the gene matches. This CDR3 reads CASSIDQGRGRILNQPQHF. CDR3 DNA: TGTGCCAGTAGTATAGATCAGGGCAGGGGGCGGATTCTCAATCAGCCCCAGCATTTT.

The chain couples TRBV7-9 to TRBJ2-5; a possible D gene is TRBD2 (6 bases). The V and J ends lost 7 bases and 4 bases respectively, with 19 bases between them. Germline V gives CDR1 SEHNR, CDR2 FQNEAQ (reference sequence). The CDR3 has 15 amino acids. The CDR3 region has the DNA TGTGCCAGCATCCCAGACGTCGGGACTCGAGAGACCCAGTACTTC. Residues: CASIPDVGTRETQYF. The complete variable domain, with remaining parts taken from reference TRBV7-9 and TRBJ2-5, reads DTGVSQNPRHKITKRGQNVTFRCDPISEHNRLYWYRQTLGQGPEFLTYFQNEAQLEKSRLLSDRFSAERPKGSFSTLEIQRTEQGDSAMYLCASIPDVGTRETQYFGPGTRLLVL.

The V gene is TRBV27, the J gene TRBJ1-1; 9 bases fit TRBD1. V trimming: 6 bases; J trimming: 11 bases; junction bases outside the gene matches: 13. CDR3 size: 14 residues. From germline, CDR1 is MNHEY and CDR2 SMNVEV (reference sequence). CDR3 coding DNA: TGTGCCAGCAGGGCTAACAGAGGACAGGGGCAGGCTTTCTTT. The encoded protein is CASRANRGQGQAFF.

About this clone: Germline and junction disagree at one end, which may indicate a read error. The chain employs TRBV28 and TRBJ1-6; D gene uncertain. Looked up from germline, CDR1 is MDHEN and CDR2 is SYDVKM. The CDR3 is 16 residues long. DNA for the CDR3: TGTGCCACCAGTTCCCCGCAACTCATATCCCATTCACCCCTCCACTTT. Amino acid sequence: CATSSPQLISHSPLHF.

This chain links TRBV28 with TRBJ2-4, with D tentatively TRBD1 (5 bases). The CDR3 length is 15 residues. Between the trimmed V and J ends, which lost 2 bases and 8 bases, there was a span of 16 bases. The germline CDR1 and CDR2 sequences are MDHEN and SYDVKM. The CDR3 DNA reads as TGTGCCAGCAGTTTAAAGGGGTTTTCGATTTACATTCAGTACTTC. This sequence encodes CASSLKGFSIYIQYF. The variable domain in full, completed from reference TRBV28 and TRBJ2-4, reads DVKVTQSSRYLVKRTGEKVFLECVQDMDHENMFWYRQDPGLGLRLIYFSYDVKMKEKGDIPEGYSVSREKKERFSLILESASTNQTSMYLCASSLKGFSIYIQYFGAGTRLSVL.

V is TRBV12-5 and J is TRBJ1-3; TRBD1 might be the D (5 bases). The CDR3 is made up of 17 amino acids. The germline gives CDR1 LGHNT, CDR2 FRNRAP. The V gene lost 2 bases and the J gene lost 4 bases, with 18 bases spanning the gap. CDR3 residues: CASGLPLKQVEGNTIYF. In DNA form, the CDR3 reads TGTGCTAGTGGTTTGCCCTTAAAACAGGTAGAGGGAAACACCATATATTTT. Drawing the rest from reference TRBV12-5 and TRBJ1-3, the complete variable domain is DARVTQTPRHKVTEMGQEVTMRCQPILGHNTVFWYRQTMMQGLELLAYFRNRAPLDDSGMPKDRFSAEMPDATLATLKIQPSEPRDSAVYFCASGLPLKQVEGNTIYFGEGSWLTVV.

This clone appeared once. This chain uses TRBV28 with TRBJ1-4; TRBD1 is a possible D gene (6 bases). V was trimmed by 7 bases and J by 7 bases, leaving 19 bases between them. This CDR3 region has 15 residues. Looked up from germline, CDR1 is MDHEN and CDR2 is SYDVKM. The CDR3: CASTSIEGGVEKLFF. DNA for the CDR3: TGTGCCAGCACTTCAATCGAAGGGGGGGTTGAAAAACTGTTTTTT.

The chain combines TRBV7-9 with TRBJ2-7, with D uncertain. Germline V gives CDR1 SEHNR, CDR2 FQNEAQ (reference sequence). Trimming stripped 2 bases from V and 6 bases from J, with 17 bases between. The CDR3 contains 15 residues. Written as DNA, the CDR3 is TGTGCCAGCAGCTTATTGCCAGGCGTAAACCCCGAGCAGTACTTC. Its translation: CASSLLPGVNPEQYF. Full variable domain (remainder filled in from reference TRBV7-9 and TRBJ2-7): DTGVSQNPRHKITKRGQNVTFRCDPISEHNRLYWYRQTLGQGPEFLTYFQNEAQLEKSRLLSDRFSAERPKGSFSTLEIQRTEQGDSAMYLCASSLLPGVNPEQYFGPGTRLTVT.